Each of the 11 T cell receptor beta chains below was sequenced from the same sample in a study of blood T cell repertoires in COVID-19. Assay: immunoSEQ multiplex PCR; the TCRdb copy retains only in-frame clones and omits some. This table has about 500,000 clones, around 90% appearing once. Input material: PBMCs or T cells enriched from blood (not recorded which). The origin of the receptors is a woman aged 18-29 years who had recovered from COVID-19.

The rearrangement uses TRBV3-1 (or the pseudogene TRBV3-2) and TRBJ2-5; 8 bases are a match to TRBD1. CDR1 is LGHDT and CDR2 is YNNKEL in the germline V gene (reference sequence). The CDR3 runs 15 residues. The trim removed 5 bases at V and 5 bases at J, leaving 10 bases unmatched. The CDR3 DNA reads TGTGCCAGCAGCTATTACAGGGGGGTGGAGGAGACCCAGTACTTC. The encoded protein is CASSYYRGVEETQYF.

The V call is TRBV7-2, the J call TRBJ1-2; 7 nucleotides match TRBD1. The CDR3 runs to 16 residues. The germline V gene encodes CDR1 SGHTA and CDR2 FQGNSA. V lost 1 base to trimming and J lost 3 bases; unmatched junction nucleotides: 8. The CDR3 is CASSLEEQGIDYGYTF. CDR3 sequence (DNA): TGTGCCAGCAGCTTAGAGGAACAGGGGATCGACTATGGCTACACCTTC.

This chain connects TRBV11-3 to TRBJ1-1; 9 bases fit TRBD1. The CDR3 has 14 residues. The junction had 6 bases not matched to a gene; V was cut back by 4 bases and J by 6 bases. Germline V lookup: CDR1 SGHNT, CDR2 YENEEA. This CDR3 is CASSSGQGNPEAFF. The CDR3 DNA reads TGTGCCAGCAGCTCGGGACAGGGCAACCCTGAAGCTTTCTTT.

V gene TRBV15 combines with J gene TRBJ1-3, with TRBD1 as a possible D gene (6 bases). Trimming removed 3 bases from V and 0 bases from J, with 12 bases in between. CDR1 LNHNV and CDR2 YYDKDF come from the germline V gene (reference sequence). CDR3 length: 16 residues. CDR3 protein: CATSRVRTASGNTIYF. Here the CDR3 DNA reads TGTGCCACCAGCAGGGTTCGGACAGCCTCTGGAAACACCATATATTTT.

The chain carries TRBV7-8 and TRBJ1-5, with D maybe TRBD1 (6 bases). The V gene lost 3 bases and the J gene lost 0 bases, with 9 bases spanning the gap. Germline V gives CDR1 SGHVS, CDR2 FQNEAQ. The CDR3 loop spans 15 amino acids. Here the CDR3 DNA reads TGTGCCAGCAGCTTCGACAGGTTTAGCAATCAGCCCCAGCATTTT. Its protein is CASSFDRFSNQPQHF.

The rearrangement links TRBV7-9 to TRBJ2-3; 9 nucleotides align to TRBD2. Germline V gene data show CDR1 as SEHNR and CDR2 as FQNEAQ (reference sequence). V gave up 5 bases and J gave up 2 bases; unmatched junction bases: 11. The CDR3 length is 17 residues. The CDR3 reads CASSPGRLAEITDTQYF. The DNA for the CDR3 is TGTGCCAGCAGCCCCGGACGACTAGCGGAGATCACAGATACGCAGTATTTT.

This clone has more than one count but fewer than ten. J is TRBJ1-4 and V is TRBV5-1, with D tentatively TRBD1 (6 bases). Per germline, CDR1 SGHRS and CDR2 YFSETQ. V was trimmed by 3 bases and J by 12 bases, leaving 15 bases between them. This CDR3 is built from 13 residues. CDR3 DNA sequence: TGCGCCAGCAGCTCAGGACAGACCCGAGAACTGTTTTTT. This encodes CASSSGQTRELFF.

The chain combines TRBV5-3 with TRBJ1-3; tentative D call: TRBD1 (6 bases). TRBV5-3 is an ORF, and what it does is uncertain. The ends were cut back, 3 bases at V and 3 bases at J, with 16 bases in the middle. The CDR3 is made up of 16 amino acids. CDR3 in amino acids: CARSYRDTVDGNTIYF. The CDR3 DNA sequence: TGTGCCAGAAGCTATCGGGACACCGTCGATGGAAACACCATATATTTT.

The chain carries TRBV5-1 and TRBJ2-3; the match to TRBD2 covers 7 bases. Trimming at V came to 2 bases and at J to 1 base, leaving 7 bases not matched to a gene. The CDR3 contains 16 residues. The germline gives CDR1 SGHRS, CDR2 YFSETQ. The CDR3 DNA sequence: TGCGCCAGCAGCTTCTCGGCTAGCGGAGGCACAGATACGCAGTATTTT. Translating gives CASSFSASGGTDTQYF. Full variable domain (remainder filled in from reference TRBV5-1 and TRBJ2-3): KAGVTQTPRYLIKTRGQQVTLSCSPISGHRSVSWYQQTPGQGLQFLFEYFSETQRNKGNFPGRFSGRQFSNSRSEMNVSTLELGDSALYLCASSFSASGGTDTQYFGPGTRLTVL.

This sequence joins TRBV14 and TRBJ1-4, with D tentatively TRBD1 (6 bases). CDR1 and CDR2 from the germline V gene are SGHDN and FVKESK. This CDR3 is built from 15 residues. Trimming took 4 bases from V and 8 from J, leaving 17 bases between them. The CDR3: CASSPSTGVGEKLFF. The CDR3 DNA follows: TGTGCCAGCAGCCCCTCGACAGGAGTCGGCGAAAAACTGTTTTTT. The whole variable domain, filled in from reference TRBV14 and TRBJ1-4, reads EAGVTQFPSHSVIEKGQTVTLRCDPISGHDNLYWYRRVMGKEIKFLLHFVKESKQDESGMPNNRFLAERTGGTYSTLKVQPAELEDSGVYFCASSPSTGVGEKLFFGSGTQLSVL.

The rearrangement uses TRBV10-3 and TRBJ2-7, with D tentatively TRBD2 (6 bases). Germline lookup yields CDR1 ENHRY and CDR2 SYGVKD. Between the trimmed V and J ends, which lost 3 bases and 0 bases, there was a span of 12 bases. The CDR3 covers 15 residues. DNA of the CDR3: TGTGCCATCAGTGATCGAGGGGAGGTCTCCTACGAGCAGTACTTC. Amino acids: CAISDRGEVSYEQYF.